Listed below are T cell receptor beta chains from one sample, sequenced in a study of T cell changes during pregnancy in multiple sclerosis. Clones were read by immunoSEQ multiplex PCR, and TCRdb kept only the in-frame ones, dropping some. Here the sample spans about 42,000 clones, about 88% being singletons. This specimen was CD4+ T cells from peripheral blood mononuclear cells, taken in the second trimester of pregnancy. Receptors were obtained from a female donor with multiple sclerosis, enrolled in a pregnancy study. The CDR3 runs from the conserved cysteine through the conserved F or W. A D gene is named only where the DNA matches it firmly. Some rows have no size entry. The others give once, few or many, or a class for an expanded clone.

.	.	TRBV9	TRBJ2-2	TGTGCCAGCAGCCTCTCCCCCAGGGGGGCGGGAGGGAACACCGGGGAGCTGTTTTTT	CASSLSPRGAGGNTGELFF
TRBD2	.	TRBV9	TRBJ2-3	TGTGCCAGCAGTCCGAGCGGGAGGAGTGGGGGCGGCACAGATACGCAGTATTTT	CASSPSGRSGGGTDTQYF
TRBD2	.	TRBV2	TRBJ2-3	TGTGCCAGCAGGGAGCTAGCGGGAGGGGGCGGAGATACGCAGTATTTT	CASRELAGGGGDTQYF
.	.	TRBV11-3	TRBJ2-3	TGTGCCAGCAGCTTAGGACCGGAGGGGTGGAGGTATTTT	CASSLGPEGWRYF
.	.	TRBV4-2	TRBJ1-2	TGTGCCAGCAGCCAAGGGACAGCCCTAACCGACGCGTATGGCTACACCTTC	CASSQGTALTDAYGYTF
.	once	TRBV19	TRBJ1-2	TGTGCCAGTAGTATATCGCGGCAATCGGGAACAGAGTATGGCTACACCTTC	CASSISRQSGTEYGYTF
.	once	TRBV19	TRBJ2-5	TGTGCCAGTAGTATGGGCGGGACCCCCCGGGAGACCCAGTACTTC	CASSMGGTPRETQYF
TRBD2	once	TRBV5-4	TRBJ2-3	TGTGCCAGCAGCTTGATGTCTAGCGGGAGAGGAGATACGCAGTATTTT	CASSLMSSGRGDTQYF
TRBD2	.	TRBV5-4	TRBJ2-5	TGTGCCAGCACCCTCAGCGGGAGGGCCGGGGAGACCCAGTACTTC	CASTLSGRAGETQYF
TRBD2	.	TRBV4-3	TRBJ2-7	TGCGCCAGCAGCCAAGGGCTAGCGGCGTTCTACGAGCAGTACTTC	CASSQGLAAFYEQYF
.	.	TRBV21-1	TRBJ1-2	TGTGCCAGCACCCCGACAGGGGACAGTTTCGGCTACACCTTC	CASTPTGDSFGYTF
TRBD2	.	TRBV2	TRBJ2-1	TGTGCCAGCAGTGAGTGGGCTAGCGGGAGCTATGAGCAGTTCTTC	CASSEWASGSYEQFF